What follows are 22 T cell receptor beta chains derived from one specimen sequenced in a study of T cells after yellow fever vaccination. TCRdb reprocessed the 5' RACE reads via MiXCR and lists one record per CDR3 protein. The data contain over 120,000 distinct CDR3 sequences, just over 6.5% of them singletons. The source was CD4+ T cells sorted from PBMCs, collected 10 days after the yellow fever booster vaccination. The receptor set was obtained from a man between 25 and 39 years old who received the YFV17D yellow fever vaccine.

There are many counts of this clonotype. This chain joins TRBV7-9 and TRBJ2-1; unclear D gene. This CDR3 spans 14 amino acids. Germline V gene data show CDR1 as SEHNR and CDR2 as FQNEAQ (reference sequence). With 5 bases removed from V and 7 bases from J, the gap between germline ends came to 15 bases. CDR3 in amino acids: CASSARIGVNEQFF. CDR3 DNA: TGTGCCAGCAGCGCCCGAATAGGTGTAAATGAGCAGTTCTTC.

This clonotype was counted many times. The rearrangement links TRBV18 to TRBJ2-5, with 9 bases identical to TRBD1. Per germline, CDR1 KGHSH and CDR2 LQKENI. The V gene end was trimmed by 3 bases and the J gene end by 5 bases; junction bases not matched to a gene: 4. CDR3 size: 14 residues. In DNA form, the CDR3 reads TGTGCCAGCTCACCCCGGACAGGGGAGGAGACCCAGTACTTC. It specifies CASSPRTGEETQYF.

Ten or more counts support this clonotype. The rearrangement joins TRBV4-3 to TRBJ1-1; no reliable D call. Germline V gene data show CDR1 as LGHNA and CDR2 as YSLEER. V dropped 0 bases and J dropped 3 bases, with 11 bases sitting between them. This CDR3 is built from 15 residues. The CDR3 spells CASSQEGPGYTEAFF. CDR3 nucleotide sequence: TGCGCCAGCAGCCAAGAAGGACCAGGATACACTGAAGCTTTCTTT.

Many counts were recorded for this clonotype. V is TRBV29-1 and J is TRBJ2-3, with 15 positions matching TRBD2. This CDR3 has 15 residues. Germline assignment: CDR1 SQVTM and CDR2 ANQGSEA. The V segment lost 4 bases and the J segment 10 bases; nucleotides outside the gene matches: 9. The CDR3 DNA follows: TGCAGCGTTGGGGGGACTAGCGGGGGGATAGGAGCGCAGTATTTT. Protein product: CSVGGTSGGIGAQYF.

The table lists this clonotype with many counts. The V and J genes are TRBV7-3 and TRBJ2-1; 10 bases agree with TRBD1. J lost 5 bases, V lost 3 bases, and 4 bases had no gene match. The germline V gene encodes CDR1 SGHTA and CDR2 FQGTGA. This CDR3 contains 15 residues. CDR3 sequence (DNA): TGTGCCAGCAGCTTGGGACAGGGGTTGAACAATGAGCAGTTCTTC. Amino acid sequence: CASSLGQGLNNEQFF.

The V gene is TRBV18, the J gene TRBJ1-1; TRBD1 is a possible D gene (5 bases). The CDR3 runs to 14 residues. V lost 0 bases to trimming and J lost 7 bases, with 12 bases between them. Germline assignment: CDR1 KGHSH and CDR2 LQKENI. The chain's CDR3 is CASSPPSRQSEAFF. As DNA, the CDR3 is TGTGCCAGCTCACCACCGTCGAGACAGAGTGAAGCTTTCTTT.

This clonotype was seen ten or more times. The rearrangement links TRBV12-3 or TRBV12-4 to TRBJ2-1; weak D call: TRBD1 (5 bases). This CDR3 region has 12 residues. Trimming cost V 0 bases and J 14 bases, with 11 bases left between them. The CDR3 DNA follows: TGTGCCAGCAGTTTAGCAAAGGCACAGGAGTTCTTC. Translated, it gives CASSLAKAQEFF.

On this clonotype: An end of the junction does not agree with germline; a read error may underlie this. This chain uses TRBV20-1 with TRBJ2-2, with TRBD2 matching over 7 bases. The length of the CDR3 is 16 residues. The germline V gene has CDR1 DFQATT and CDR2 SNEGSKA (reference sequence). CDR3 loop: CCAISPGGGRTGELFF. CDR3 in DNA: TGCTGTGCTATATCCCCCGGCGGCGGGAGAACCGGGGAGCTGTTTTTT.

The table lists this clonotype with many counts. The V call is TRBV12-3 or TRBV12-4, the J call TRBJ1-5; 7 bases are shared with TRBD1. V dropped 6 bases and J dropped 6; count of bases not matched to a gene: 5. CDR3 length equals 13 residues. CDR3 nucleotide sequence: TGTGCCAGCAGCGACAGGGTCGTTCAGCCCCAGCATTTT. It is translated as CASSDRVVQPQHF.

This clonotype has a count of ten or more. The CDR3 region has the DNA TGTGCCAGCAGTGACCTGAAGGGGAAAGGCTACACCTTC. Protein product: CASSDLKGKGYTF. The chain recombines TRBV6-4 with TRBJ1-2; TRBD1 might be the D (5 bases). V gave up 2 bases and J gave up 8 bases, with 12 bases separating them. This CDR3 is 13 amino acids long. Germline loops: CDR1 MRHNA, CDR2 SNTAGT.

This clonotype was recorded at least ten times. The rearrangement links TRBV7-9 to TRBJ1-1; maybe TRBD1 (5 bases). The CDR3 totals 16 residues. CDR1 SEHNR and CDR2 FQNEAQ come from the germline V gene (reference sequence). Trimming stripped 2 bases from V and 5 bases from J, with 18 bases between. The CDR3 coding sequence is TGTGCCAGCAGCTTATTCGGGACGGGAGGATGGACTGAAGCTTTCTTT. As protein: CASSLFGTGGWTEAFF.

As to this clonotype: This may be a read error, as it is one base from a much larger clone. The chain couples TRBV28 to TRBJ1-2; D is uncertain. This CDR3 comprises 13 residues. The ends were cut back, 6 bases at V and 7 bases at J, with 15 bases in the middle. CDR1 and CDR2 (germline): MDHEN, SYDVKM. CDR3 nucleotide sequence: TGTGCCAGCAGGGCGACATGGCCGGGTGGCTACACCTTC. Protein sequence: CASRATWPGGYTF.

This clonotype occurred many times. CDR3 sequence (DNA): TGCGCCAGCGGCGCCGGGAACACCGGGGAGCTGTTTTTT. This encodes CASGAGNTGELFF. This sequence joins TRBV5-1 and TRBJ2-2; D not certain. Germline V gene data show CDR1 as SGHRS and CDR2 as YFSETQ. The CDR3 runs 13 residues. V was clipped by 7 bases and J by 1 base, with 8 bases between them.

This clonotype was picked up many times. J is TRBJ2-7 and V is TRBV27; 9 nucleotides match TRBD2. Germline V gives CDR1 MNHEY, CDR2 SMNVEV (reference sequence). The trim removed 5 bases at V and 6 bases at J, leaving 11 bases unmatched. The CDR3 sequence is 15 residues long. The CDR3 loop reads CASSPTAREGGEQYF. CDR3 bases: TGTGCCAGCAGTCCCACGGCGCGGGAGGGTGGCGAGCAGTACTTC.

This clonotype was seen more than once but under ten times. The CDR3 protein is CAWSVSRRAGTDTQYF. As DNA, the CDR3 is TGTGCCTGGAGTGTTTCGCGGAGAGCCGGCACAGATACGCAGTATTTT. The chain has TRBV30 and TRBJ2-3; no clear D. Trimming took 0 bases from V and 1 from J, leaving 14 bases between them. The CDR3 contains 16 residues. Germline CDR1 reads GTSNPN; CDR2 reads SVGIG (reference sequence).

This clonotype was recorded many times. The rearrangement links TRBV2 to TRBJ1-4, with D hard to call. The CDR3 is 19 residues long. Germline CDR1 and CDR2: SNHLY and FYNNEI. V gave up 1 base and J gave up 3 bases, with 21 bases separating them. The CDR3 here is CASSEVRNTIVSANEKLFF. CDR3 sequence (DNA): TGTGCCAGCAGTGAAGTTCGGAATACCATTGTCAGCGCTAATGAAAAACTGTTTTTT.

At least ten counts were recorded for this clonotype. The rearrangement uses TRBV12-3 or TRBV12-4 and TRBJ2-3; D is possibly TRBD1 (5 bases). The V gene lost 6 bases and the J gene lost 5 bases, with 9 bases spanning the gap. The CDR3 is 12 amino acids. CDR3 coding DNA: TGTGCCAGCAGCGAACAGGTAGATACGCAGTATTTT. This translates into CASSEQVDTQYF.

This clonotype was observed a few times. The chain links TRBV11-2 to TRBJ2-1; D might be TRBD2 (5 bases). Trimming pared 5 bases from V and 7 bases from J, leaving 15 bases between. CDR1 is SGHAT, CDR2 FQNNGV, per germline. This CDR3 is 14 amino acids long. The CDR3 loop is CASSPLGKVNEQFF. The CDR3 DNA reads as TGTGCCAGCAGCCCGCTCGGGAAGGTGAATGAGCAGTTCTTC.

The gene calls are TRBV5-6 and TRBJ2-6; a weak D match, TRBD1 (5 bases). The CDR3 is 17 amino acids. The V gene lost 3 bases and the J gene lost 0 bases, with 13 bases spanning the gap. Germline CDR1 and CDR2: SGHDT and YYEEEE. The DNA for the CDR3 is TGTGCCAGCAGCTACGGACACGCCAACTCTGGGGCCAACGTCCTGACTTTC. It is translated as CASSYGHANSGANVLTF.

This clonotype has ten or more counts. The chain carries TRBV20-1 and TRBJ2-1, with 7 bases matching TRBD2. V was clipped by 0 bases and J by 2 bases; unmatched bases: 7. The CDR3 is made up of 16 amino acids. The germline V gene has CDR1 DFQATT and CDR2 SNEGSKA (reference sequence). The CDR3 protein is CSARDGQRDPYNEQFF. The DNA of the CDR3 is TGCAGTGCTAGAGATGGTCAGCGGGACCCCTACAATGAGCAGTTCTTC.

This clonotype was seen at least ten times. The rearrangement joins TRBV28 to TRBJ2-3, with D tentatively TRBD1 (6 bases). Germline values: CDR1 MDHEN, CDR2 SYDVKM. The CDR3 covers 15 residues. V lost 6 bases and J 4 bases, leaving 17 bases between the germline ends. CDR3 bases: TGTGCCAGCAGCTCGCCTGGGGGCGCCGCAGATACGCAGTATTTT. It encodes CASSSPGGAADTQYF.

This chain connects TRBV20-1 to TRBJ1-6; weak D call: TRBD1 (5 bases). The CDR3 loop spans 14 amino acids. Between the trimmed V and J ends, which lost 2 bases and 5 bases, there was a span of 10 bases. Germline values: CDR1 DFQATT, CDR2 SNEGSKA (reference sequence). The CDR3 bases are TGCAGTGCTAGACCCGGGACGCATAATTCACCCCTCCACTTT. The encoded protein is CSARPGTHNSPLHF.